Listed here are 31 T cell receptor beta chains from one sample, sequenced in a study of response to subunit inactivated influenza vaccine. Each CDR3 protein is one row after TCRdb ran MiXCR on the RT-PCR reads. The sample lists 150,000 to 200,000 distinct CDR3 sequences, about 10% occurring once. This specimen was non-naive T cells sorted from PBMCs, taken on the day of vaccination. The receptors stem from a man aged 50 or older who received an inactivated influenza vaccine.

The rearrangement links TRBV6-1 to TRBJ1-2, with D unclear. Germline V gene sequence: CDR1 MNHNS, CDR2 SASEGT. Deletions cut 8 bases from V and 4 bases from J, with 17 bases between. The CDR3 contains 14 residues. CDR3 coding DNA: TGTGCCAGCTCGCTGGCAAACCCCTCCTATGGCTACACCTTC. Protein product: CASSLANPSYGYTF.

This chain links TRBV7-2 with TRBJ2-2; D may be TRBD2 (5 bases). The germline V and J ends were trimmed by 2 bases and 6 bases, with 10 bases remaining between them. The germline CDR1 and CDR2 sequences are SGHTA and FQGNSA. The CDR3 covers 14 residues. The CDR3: CASSLLGVAGELFF. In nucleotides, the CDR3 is TGTGCCAGCAGCTTATTGGGAGTGGCCGGGGAGCTGTTTTTT.

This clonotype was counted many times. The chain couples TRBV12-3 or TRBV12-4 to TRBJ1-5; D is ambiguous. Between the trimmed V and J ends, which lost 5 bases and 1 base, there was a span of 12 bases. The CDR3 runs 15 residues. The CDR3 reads CASSPWATSNQPQHF. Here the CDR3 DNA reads TGTGCCAGCAGTCCATGGGCAACCAGCAATCAGCCCCAGCATTTT.

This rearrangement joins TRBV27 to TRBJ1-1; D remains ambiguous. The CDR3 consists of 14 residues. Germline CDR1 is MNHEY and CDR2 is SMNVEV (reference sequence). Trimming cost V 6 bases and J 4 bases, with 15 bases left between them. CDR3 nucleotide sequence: TGTGCCAGCAGCCCCTGGCTGGGTAGCACTGAAGCTTTCTTT. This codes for CASSPWLGSTEAFF.

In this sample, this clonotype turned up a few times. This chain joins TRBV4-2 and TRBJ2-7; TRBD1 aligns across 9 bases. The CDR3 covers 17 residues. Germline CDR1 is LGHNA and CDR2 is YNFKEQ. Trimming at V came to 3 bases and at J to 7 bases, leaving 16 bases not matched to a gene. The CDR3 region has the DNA TGTGCCAGCAGCCATGTACCGGGACAGGGACCGTTCGGGGAGCAGTACTTC. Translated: CASSHVPGQGPFGEQYF.

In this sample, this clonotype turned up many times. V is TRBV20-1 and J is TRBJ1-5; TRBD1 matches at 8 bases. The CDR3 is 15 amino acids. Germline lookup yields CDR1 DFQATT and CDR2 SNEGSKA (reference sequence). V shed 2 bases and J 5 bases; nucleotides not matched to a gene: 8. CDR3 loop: CSARQPGQEYQPQHF. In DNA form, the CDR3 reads TGCAGTGCTAGACAACCGGGACAGGAGTATCAGCCCCAGCATTTT.

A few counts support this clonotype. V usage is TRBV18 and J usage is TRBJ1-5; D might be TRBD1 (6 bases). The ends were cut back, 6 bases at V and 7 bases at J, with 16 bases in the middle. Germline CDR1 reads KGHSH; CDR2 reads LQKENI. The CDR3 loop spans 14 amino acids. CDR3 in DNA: TGTGCCAGCTCCCCGTCAGGGGTAAAGCAGCCCCAGCATTTT. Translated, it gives CASSPSGVKQPQHF.

The CDR3 DNA is TGTGCCAGCGTTGACAGGGGGCTAGTAGATACGCAGTATTTT. It translates to CASVDRGLVDTQYF. The V and J genes are TRBV12-3 or TRBV12-4 and TRBJ2-3, with TRBD1 matching 10 bases. V was clipped by 8 bases and J by 5 bases; unmatched bases: 7. This CDR3 contains 14 residues.

In DNA, the CDR3 is TGTGCCAGCAGCTTAGGATATTTCGATGAGCAGTTCTTC. Protein: CASSLGYFDEQFF. The rearrangement joins TRBV11-3 to TRBJ2-1; D not certain. Trimming stripped 1 base from V and 8 bases from J, with 9 bases between. The germline gives CDR1 SGHNT, CDR2 YENEEA. The CDR3 is made up of 13 amino acids.

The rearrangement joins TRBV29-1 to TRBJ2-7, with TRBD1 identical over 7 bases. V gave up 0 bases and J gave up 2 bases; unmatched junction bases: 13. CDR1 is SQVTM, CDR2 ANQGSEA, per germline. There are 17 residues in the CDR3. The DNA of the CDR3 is TGCAGCGTTGAAGATGTGGGCAGGGGGTCCAAGACCTACGAGCAGTACTTC. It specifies CSVEDVGRGSKTYEQYF.

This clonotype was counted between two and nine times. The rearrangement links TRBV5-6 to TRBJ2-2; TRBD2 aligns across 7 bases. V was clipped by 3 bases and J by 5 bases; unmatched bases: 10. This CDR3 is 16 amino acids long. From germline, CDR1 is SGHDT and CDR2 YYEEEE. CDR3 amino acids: CASSWEGSLGTGELFF. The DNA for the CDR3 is TGTGCCAGCAGCTGGGAGGGTAGCCTCGGGACCGGGGAGCTGTTTTTT.

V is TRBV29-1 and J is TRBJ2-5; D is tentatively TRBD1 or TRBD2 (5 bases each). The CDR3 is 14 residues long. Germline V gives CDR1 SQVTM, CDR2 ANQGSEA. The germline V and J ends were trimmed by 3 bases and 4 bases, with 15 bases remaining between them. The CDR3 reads CSVDSAGSGETQYF. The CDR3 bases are TGCAGCGTTGATTCAGCAGGGAGTGGAGAGACCCAGTACTTC.

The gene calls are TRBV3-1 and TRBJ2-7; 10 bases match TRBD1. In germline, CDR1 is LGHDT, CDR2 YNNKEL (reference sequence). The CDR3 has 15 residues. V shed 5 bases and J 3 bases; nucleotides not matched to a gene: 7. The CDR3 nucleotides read TGTGCCAGCAGCAACAGGCGGGACAGGGGCTACGAGCAGTACTTC. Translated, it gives CASSNRRDRGYEQYF.

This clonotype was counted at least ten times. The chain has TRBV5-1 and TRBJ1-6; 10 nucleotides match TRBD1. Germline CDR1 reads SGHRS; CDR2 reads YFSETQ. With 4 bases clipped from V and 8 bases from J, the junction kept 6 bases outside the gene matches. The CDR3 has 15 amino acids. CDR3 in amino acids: CASSLRQGADSPLHF. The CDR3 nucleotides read TGCGCCAGCAGCCTGAGACAGGGGGCGGATTCACCCCTCCACTTT.

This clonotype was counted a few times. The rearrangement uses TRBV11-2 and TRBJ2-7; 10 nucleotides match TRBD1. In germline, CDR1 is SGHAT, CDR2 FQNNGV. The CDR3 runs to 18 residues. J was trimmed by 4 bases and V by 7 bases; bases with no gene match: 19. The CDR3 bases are TGTGCCAGCACCCCGTCCGGGCGCCCGGGACAGGGGAGGTACGAGCAGTACTTC. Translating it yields CASTPSGRPGQGRYEQYF.

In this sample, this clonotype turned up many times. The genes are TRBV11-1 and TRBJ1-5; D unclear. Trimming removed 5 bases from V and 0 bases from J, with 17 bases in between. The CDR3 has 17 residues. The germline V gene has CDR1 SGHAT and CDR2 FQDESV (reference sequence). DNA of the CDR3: TGTGCCAGCAGCCGGATCCGACAATCACATAGCAATCAGCCCCAGCATTTT. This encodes CASSRIRQSHSNQPQHF.

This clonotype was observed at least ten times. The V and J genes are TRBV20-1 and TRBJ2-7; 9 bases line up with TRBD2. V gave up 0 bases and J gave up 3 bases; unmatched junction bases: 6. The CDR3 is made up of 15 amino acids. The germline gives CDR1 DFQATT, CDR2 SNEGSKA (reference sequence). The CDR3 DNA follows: TGCAGTGCTAGAGATGCTAGCGGGGCCGTCTACGAGCAGTACTTC. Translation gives CSARDASGAVYEQYF.

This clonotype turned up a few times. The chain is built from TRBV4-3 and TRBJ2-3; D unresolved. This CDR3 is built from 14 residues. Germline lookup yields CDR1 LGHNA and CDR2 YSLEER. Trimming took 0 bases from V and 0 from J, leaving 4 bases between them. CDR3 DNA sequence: TGCGCCAGCAGCCAAGAGTACAGCACAGATACGCAGTATTTT. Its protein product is CASSQEYSTDTQYF.

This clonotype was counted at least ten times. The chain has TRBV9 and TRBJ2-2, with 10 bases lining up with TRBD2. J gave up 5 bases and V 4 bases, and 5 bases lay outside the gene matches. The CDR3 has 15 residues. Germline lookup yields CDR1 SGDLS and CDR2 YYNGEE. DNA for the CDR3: TGTGCCAGCAGCCCAAGCGGGGGGGCGACCGGGGAGCTGTTTTTT. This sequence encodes CASSPSGGATGELFF.

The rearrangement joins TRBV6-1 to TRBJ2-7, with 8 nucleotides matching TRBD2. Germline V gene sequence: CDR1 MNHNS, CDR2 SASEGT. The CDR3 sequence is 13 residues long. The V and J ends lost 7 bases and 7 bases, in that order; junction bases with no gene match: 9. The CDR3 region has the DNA TGTGCCAGCACCGGGATAGCGGGGAGGGAGCAGTACTTC. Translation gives CASTGIAGREQYF.

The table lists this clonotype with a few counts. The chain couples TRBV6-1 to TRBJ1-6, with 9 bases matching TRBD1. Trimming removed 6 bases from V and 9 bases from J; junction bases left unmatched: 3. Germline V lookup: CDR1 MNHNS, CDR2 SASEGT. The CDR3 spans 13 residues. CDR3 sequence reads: CASRRDRVSPLHF. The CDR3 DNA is TGTGCCAGCAGACGGGACAGGGTTTCACCCCTCCACTTT.

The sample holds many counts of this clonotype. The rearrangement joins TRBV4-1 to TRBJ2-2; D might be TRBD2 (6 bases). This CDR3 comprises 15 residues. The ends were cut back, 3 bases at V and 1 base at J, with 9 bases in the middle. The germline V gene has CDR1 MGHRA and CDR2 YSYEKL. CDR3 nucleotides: TGCGCCAGCAGCCATGTAGCGGTGAACACCGGGGAGCTGTTTTTT. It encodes CASSHVAVNTGELFF.

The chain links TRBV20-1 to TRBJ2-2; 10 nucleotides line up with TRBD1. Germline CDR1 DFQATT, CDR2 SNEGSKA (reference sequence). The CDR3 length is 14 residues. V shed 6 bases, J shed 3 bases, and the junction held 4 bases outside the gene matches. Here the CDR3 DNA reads TGCAGTGCACGGACAGGGGGGGACACCGGGGAGCTGTTTTTT. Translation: CSARTGGDTGELFF.

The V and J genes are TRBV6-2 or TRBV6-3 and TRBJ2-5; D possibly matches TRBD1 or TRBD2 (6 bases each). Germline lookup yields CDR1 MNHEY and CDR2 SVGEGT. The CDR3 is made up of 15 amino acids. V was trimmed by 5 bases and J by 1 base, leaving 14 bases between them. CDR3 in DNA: TGTGCCAGCAGTCACCTCGGGGGCAGCCAAGAGACCCAGTACTTC. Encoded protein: CASSHLGGSQETQYF.

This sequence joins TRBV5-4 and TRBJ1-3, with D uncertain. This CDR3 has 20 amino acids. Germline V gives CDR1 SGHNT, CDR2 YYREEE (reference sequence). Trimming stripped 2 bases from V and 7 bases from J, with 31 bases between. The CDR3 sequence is CASSFTPRDWTRGTRNTIYF. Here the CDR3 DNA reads TGTGCCAGCAGCTTCACCCCCCGTGACTGGACCCGAGGTACACGGAACACCATATATTTT.

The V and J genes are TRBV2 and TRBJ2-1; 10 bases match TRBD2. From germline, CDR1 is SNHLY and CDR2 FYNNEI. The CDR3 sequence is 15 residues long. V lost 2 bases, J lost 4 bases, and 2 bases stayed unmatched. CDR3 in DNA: TGTGCCAGCAGTGAACTAGCGGGAGTTTACAATGAGCAGTTCTTC. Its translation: CASSELAGVYNEQFF.

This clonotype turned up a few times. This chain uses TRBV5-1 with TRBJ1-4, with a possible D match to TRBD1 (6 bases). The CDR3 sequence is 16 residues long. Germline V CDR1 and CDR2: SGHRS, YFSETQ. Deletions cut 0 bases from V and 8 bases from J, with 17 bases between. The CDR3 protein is CASSLVGRDNSEKLFF. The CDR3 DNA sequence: TGCGCCAGCAGCTTGGTGGGCCGGGACAATTCCGAAAAACTGTTTTTT.

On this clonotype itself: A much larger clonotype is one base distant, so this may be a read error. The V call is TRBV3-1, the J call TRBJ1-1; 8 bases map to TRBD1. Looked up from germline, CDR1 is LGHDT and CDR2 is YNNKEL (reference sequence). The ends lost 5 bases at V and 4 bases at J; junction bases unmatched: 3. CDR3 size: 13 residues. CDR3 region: CASSFTGGTEAFF. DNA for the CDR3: TGTGCCAGCAGCTTCACAGGGGGCACTGAAGCTTTCTTT. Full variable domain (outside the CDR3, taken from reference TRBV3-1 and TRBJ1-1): DTAVSQTPKYLVTQMGNDKSIKCEQNLGHDTMYWYKQDSKKFLKIMFSYNNKELIINETVPNRFSPKSPDKAHLNLHINSLELGDSAVYFCASSFTGGTEAFFGQGTRLTVV.

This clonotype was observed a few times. CDR3: CASSSPGGETFF. The CDR3, as DNA: TGTGCCAGCAGTTCTCCTGGGGGAGAGACTTTCTTT. The V call is TRBV6-6, the J call TRBJ1-1, with a weak D call TRBD1 (5 bases). Trimming shortened V by 4 bases and J by 12 bases, and 15 bases separated the two germline ends. The V gene's germline CDR1 is MNHNY and CDR2 SVGAGI (reference sequence). The CDR3 length is 12 residues.

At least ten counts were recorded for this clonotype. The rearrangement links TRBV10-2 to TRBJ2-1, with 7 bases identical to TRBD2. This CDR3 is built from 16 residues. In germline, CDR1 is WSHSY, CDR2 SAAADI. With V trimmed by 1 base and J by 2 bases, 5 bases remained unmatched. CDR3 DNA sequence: TGCGCCAGCAGTGAGTGGCGGGGGACCACCTACAATGAGCAGTTCTTC. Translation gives CASSEWRGTTYNEQFF.

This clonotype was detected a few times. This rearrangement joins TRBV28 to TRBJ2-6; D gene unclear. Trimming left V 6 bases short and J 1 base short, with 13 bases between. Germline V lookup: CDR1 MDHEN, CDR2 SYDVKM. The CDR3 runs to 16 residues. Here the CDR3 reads CASSSVWASGANVLTF. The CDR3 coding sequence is TGTGCCAGCAGCTCCGTCTGGGCTTCTGGGGCCAACGTCCTGACTTTC. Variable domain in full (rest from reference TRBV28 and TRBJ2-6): DVKVTQSSRYLVKRTGEKVFLECVQDMDHENMFWYRQDPGLGLRLIYFSYDVKMKEKGDIPEGYSVSREKKERFSLILESASTNQTSMYLCASSSVWASGANVLTFGAGSRLTVL.